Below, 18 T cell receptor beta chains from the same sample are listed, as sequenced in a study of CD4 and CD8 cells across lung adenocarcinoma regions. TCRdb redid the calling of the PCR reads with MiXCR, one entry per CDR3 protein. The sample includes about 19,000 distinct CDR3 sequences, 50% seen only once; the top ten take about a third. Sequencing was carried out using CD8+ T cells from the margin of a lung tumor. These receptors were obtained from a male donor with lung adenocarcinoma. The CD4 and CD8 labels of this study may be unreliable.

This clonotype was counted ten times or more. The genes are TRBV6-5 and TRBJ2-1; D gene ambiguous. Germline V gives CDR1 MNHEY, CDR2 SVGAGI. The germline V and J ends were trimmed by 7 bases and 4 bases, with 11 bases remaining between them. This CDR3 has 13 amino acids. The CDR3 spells CASTSDQYNEQFF. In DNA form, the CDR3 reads TGTGCCAGCACCTCAGACCAGTACAATGAGCAGTTCTTC.

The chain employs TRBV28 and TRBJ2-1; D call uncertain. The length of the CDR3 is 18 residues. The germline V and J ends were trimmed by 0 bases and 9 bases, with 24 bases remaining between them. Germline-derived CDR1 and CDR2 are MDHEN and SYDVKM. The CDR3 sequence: CASSLCSGFDRQCVEQFF. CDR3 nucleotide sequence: TGTGCCAGCAGTTTATGTTCCGGGTTCGACCGCCAGTGTGTTGAGCAGTTCTTC. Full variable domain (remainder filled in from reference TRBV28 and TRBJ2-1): DVKVTQSSRYLVKRTGEKVFLECVQDMDHENMFWYRQDPGLGLRLIYFSYDVKMKEKGDIPEGYSVSREKKERFSLILESASTNQTSMYLCASSLCSGFDRQCVEQFFGPGTRLTVL.

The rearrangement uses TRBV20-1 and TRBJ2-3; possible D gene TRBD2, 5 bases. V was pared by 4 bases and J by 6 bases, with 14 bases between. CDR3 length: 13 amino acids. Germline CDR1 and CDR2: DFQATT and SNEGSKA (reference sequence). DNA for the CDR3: TGCAGTGCTAAGGACTGGTTGTGGGATACGCAGTATTTT. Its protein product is CSAKDWLWDTQYF.

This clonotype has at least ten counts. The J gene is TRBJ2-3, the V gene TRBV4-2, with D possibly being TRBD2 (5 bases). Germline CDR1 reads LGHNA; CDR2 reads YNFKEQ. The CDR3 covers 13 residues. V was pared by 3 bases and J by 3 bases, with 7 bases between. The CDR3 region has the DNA TGTGCCAGCAGCCACCTAGCAACAGATACGCAGTATTTT. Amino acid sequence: CASSHLATDTQYF.

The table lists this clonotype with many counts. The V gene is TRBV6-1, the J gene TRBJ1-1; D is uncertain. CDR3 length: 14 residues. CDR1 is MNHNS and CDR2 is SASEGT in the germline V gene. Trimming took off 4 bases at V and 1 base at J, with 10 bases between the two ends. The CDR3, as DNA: TGTGCCAGCAGTGGACCCACGGCGAACACTGAAGCTTTCTTT. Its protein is CASSGPTANTEAFF.

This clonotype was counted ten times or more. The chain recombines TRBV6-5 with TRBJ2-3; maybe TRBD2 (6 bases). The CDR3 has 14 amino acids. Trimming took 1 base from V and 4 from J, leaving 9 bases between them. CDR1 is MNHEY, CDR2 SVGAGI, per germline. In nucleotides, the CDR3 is TGTGCCAGCAGTTACTACGGGAGAGCAGATACGCAGTATTTT. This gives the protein CASSYYGRADTQYF.

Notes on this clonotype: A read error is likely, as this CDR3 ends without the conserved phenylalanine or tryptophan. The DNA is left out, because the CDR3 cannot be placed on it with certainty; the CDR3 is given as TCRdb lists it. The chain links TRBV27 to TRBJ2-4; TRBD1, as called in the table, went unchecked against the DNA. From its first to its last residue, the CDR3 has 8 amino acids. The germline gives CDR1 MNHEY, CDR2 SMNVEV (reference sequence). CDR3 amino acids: CASSRGTG.

The CDR3 here is CASSWGLAGEQFF. DNA of the CDR3: TGTGCCAGCAGCTGGGGACTAGCGGGAGAGCAGTTCTTC. The genes are TRBV7-8 and TRBJ2-1, with TRBD2 matching 13 bases. Losses at the gene ends were 4 bases for V and 10 bases for J; bases not matched to a gene: 1. This CDR3 contains 13 residues. Germline lookup yields CDR1 SGHVS and CDR2 FQNEAQ.

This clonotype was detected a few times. The CDR3 bases are TGTGCCAGCAGTTACGGCAGGGGAAATTCACCCCTCCACTTT. Its protein is CASSYGRGNSPLHF. This chain uses TRBV6-5 with TRBJ1-6, with D possibly being TRBD1 (6 bases). The CDR3 contains 14 residues. CDR1 is MNHEY, CDR2 SVGAGI, per germline. Trimming shortened V by 2 bases and J by 7 bases, and 9 bases separated the two germline ends.

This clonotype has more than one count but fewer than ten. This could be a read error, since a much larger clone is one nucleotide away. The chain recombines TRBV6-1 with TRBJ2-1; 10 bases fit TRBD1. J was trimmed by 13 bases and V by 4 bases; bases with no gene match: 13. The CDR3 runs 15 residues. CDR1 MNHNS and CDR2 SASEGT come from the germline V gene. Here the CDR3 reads CASSGGTGVEETQFF. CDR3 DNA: TGTGCCAGCAGTGGTGGGACAGGGGTCGAAGAGACCCAGTTCTTC.

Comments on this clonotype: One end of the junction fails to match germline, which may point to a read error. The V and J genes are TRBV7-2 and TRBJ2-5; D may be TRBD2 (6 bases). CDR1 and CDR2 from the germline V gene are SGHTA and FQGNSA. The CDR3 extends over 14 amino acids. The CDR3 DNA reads TGTGCCAGCACCGTCGGGAGTGGCGGAGAGACTCAGTACTTC. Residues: CASTVGSGGETQYF. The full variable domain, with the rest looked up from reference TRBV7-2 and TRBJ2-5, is GAGVSQSPSNKVTEKGKDVELRCDPISGHTALYWYRQSLGQGLEFLIYFQGNSAPDKSGLPSDRFSAERTGGSVSTLTIQRTQQEDSAVYLCASTVGSGGETQYFGPGTRLLVL.

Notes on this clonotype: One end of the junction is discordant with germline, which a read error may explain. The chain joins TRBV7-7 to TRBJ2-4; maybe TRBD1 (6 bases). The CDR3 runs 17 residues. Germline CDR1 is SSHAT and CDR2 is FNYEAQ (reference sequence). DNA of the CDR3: TGTGCTAGCAGCTTATCCCAGGGGCCCATAGCCAAAAACATTCAGTACTTC. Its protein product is CASSLSQGPIAKNIQYF.

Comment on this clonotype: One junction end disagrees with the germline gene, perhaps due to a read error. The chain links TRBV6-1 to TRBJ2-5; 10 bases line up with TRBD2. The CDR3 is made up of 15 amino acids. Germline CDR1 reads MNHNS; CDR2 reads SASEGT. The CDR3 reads CARAKGGLAADTQYF. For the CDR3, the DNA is TGTGCCAGGGCCAAAGGCGGACTAGCGGCAGATACCCAGTACTTT.

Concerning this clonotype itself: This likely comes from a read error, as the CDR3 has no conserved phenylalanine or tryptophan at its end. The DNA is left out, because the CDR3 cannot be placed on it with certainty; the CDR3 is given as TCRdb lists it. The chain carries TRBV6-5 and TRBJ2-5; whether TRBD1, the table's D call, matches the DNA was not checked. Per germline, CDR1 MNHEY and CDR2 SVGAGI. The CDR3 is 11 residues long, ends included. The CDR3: CASSSGTSVHV.

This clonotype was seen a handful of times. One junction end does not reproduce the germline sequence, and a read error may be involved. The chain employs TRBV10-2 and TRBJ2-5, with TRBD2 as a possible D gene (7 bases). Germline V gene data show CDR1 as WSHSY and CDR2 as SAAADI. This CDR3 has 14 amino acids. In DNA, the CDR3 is TGCGCCAGCTGGGGGGGCGGGGACCAAGAGACCCAGTACTTT. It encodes CASWGGGDQETQYF.

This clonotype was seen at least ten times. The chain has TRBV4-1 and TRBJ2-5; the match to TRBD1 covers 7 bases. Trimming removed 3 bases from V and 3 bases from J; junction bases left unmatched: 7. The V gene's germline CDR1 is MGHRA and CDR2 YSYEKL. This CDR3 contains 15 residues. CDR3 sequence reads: CASSHQTGVEETQYF. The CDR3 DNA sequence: TGCGCCAGCAGCCACCAAACAGGGGTTGAAGAGACCCAGTACTTC.

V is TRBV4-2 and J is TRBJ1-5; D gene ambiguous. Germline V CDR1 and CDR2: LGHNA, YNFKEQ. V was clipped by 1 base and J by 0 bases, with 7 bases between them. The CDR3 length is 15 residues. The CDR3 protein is CASSQVYGSNQPQHF. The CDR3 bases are TGTGCCAGCAGCCAAGTTTACGGTAGCAATCAGCCCCAGCATTTT.

CDR3: CASRGGTDTQYF. In nucleotides, the CDR3 is TGTGCCAGCAGAGGGGGAACAGATACGCAGTATTTT. The V and J genes are TRBV6-1 and TRBJ2-3; D might be TRBD1 (6 bases). Trimming left V 6 bases short and J 3 bases short, with 7 bases between. Germline-derived CDR1 and CDR2 are MNHNS and SASEGT. The CDR3 is made up of 12 amino acids.